This T cell receptor (beta chain) was identified in a study of identical twins. Study observations and caveats: Twins shared out-of-frame alpha sequences with excess low generation probability. Conclusions were based on cross-sectional statistical analysis, without following the same donors. Clonotypes of the beta chain that were abundant in cord blood carried fewer insertions (memory repertoires showed none).

This clonotype has only a few counts. The antigen is not known. TCRdb reprocessed the 5' RACE reads with MiXCR, giving one entry per CDR3 protein. The sample includes about 100,000 distinct CDR3 sequences, 5.9% seen only once; the top ten take 12%. Germline V gives CDR1 KGHDR, CDR2 SFDVKD. V lost 6 bases to trimming and J lost 6 bases, with 10 bases between them. The CDR3 has 12 residues. This TCR was recovered from a woman between 50 and 59 years old in good health. The chain recombines TRBV24-1 with TRBJ2-5; unclear D gene. Material: memory T cells sorted from blood. Here the CDR3 reads CATSKSSQTQYF. Written as DNA, the CDR3 is TGTGCCACCAGTAAGTCTAGTCAGACCCAGTACTTC.